This passage covers 10 T cell receptor beta chains from one sample sequenced in a study of beta chain features in type 1 diabetes. For these TCRs, the target antigens are not known. General study findings and limits: For Type 1 diabetes patients, all four CD4+ subsets carried TCRB CDR3s that were moderately but significantly shorter.

Expressed TCRB transcripts were sequenced, since all the RNA that had been isolated was reverse transcribed. Sequencing was performed with immunoSEQ multiplex PCR; in TCRdb, only in-frame clones are kept and a portion is missing. The data hold 600,000 to 700,000 clones, with around 12% observed a single time. The specimen was naive CD4+ T cells from blood. The receptors were gathered from a man under 40 with type 1 diabetes.

The sample holds a few counts of this clone. The CDR3 DNA is TGCGCCAGCAGCACGACTAGCGGGGTGGACACCGGGGAGCTGTTTTTT. It is translated as CASSTTSGVDTGELFF. The rearrangement uses TRBV5-1 and TRBJ2-2, with 11 bases lining up with TRBD2. Germline lookup yields CDR1 SGHRS and CDR2 YFSETQ. The CDR3 contains 16 residues. The J segment lost 3 bases and the V segment lost 4 bases, leaving 5 bases of the junction unmatched.

Only a few counts were recorded for this clone. The chain employs TRBV11-3 and TRBJ1-1; 10 bases match TRBD1. With 3 bases clipped from V and 0 bases from J, the junction kept 1 base outside the gene matches. Germline CDR1 is SGHNT and CDR2 is YENEEA. This CDR3 comprises 15 residues. CDR3 bases: TGTGCCAGCAGCTTGACAGGGGGCATGAACACTGAAGCTTTCTTT. Protein sequence: CASSLTGGMNTEAFF.

The rearrangement joins TRBV14 to TRBJ2-7; perhaps TRBD1 as D (7 bases). This CDR3 comprises 14 residues. Germline CDR1 SGHDN, CDR2 FVKESK. V lost 4 bases, J lost 5 bases, and 15 bases lay in between. CDR3 protein: CASSPLTGRNEQYF. The CDR3 nucleotides read TGTGCCAGCAGCCCACTGACAGGGAGGAACGAGCAGTACTTC.

The count of this clone is one. The chain couples TRBV9 to TRBJ1-2; TRBD1 aligns across 9 bases. The germline CDR1 and CDR2 sequences are SGDLS and YYNGEE. The CDR3 is made up of 14 amino acids. J was trimmed by 5 bases and V by 6 bases; bases with no gene match: 8. This CDR3 is CASTKQGAGYGYTF. In DNA, the CDR3 is TGTGCCAGCACCAAACAGGGGGCCGGGTATGGCTACACCTTC.

The genes are TRBV9 and TRBJ2-1, with 8 bases identical to TRBD2. V trimming: 0 bases; J trimming: 3 bases; junction bases outside the gene matches: 2. Germline V gene lookup returns CDR1 SGDLS and CDR2 YYNGEE. The CDR3 is 15 amino acids. CDR3 sequence (DNA): TGTGCCAGCAGCGTAGGAGCGGGGGACTACAATGAGCAGTTCTTC. It translates to CASSVGAGDYNEQFF.

A few counts support this clone. The chain employs TRBV10-3 and TRBJ1-4, with D possibly being TRBD1 (5 bases). The CDR3 consists of 14 residues. The V gene's germline CDR1 is ENHRY and CDR2 SYGVKD. V gave up 2 bases and J gave up 3 bases, with 7 bases separating them. The CDR3 region is CAISEGGPNEKLFF. The CDR3 coding sequence is TGTGCCATCAGTGAGGGGGGACCTAATGAAAAACTGTTTTTT.

The chain employs TRBV13 and TRBJ2-7, with TRBD1 matching 8 bases. J was trimmed by 3 bases and V by 3 bases; bases with no gene match: 7. Germline loops: CDR1 PRHDT, CDR2 FYEKMQ (reference sequence). The CDR3 has 15 residues. The CDR3 DNA follows: TGTGCCAGCAGCTTCCATCCTGGACAGGGCTACGAGCAGTACTTC. Protein: CASSFHPGQGYEQYF.

CDR3 nucleotides: TGTGCCAGCAGCCCAGGGACTAGCGGTTACAATGAGCAGTTCTTC. Encoded protein: CASSPGTSGYNEQFF. The chain is built from TRBV7-2 and TRBJ2-1, with 11 bases identical to TRBD2. Germline-derived CDR1 and CDR2 are SGHTA and FQGNSA. The trim removed 5 bases at V and 4 bases at J, leaving 4 bases unmatched. The CDR3 is made up of 15 amino acids.

This clone turned up a few times. The CDR3 sequence: CASSRDSRGDTQYF. The CDR3 nucleotides are TGCGCCAGCAGCCGGGACTCGAGGGGGGATACGCAGTATTTT. This rearrangement joins TRBV5-1 to TRBJ2-3; the D call may be TRBD1 or TRBD2 (6 bases each). The CDR3 contains 14 residues. Germline V gene data show CDR1 as SGHRS and CDR2 as YFSETQ. The ends were cut back, 4 bases at V and 6 bases at J, with 15 bases in the middle.

The CDR3 DNA is TGTGCCAGCAGTTACTCACTAGCGGGTAGCTCCTACGAGCAGTACTTC. Protein: CASSYSLAGSSYEQYF. The chain recombines TRBV6-5 with TRBJ2-7; TRBD2 agrees at 9 bases. Germline CDR1 reads MNHEY; CDR2 reads SVGAGI. After removal of 0 bases from V and 0 bases from J, the junction contained 3 bases not matched to a gene. This CDR3 contains 16 residues.